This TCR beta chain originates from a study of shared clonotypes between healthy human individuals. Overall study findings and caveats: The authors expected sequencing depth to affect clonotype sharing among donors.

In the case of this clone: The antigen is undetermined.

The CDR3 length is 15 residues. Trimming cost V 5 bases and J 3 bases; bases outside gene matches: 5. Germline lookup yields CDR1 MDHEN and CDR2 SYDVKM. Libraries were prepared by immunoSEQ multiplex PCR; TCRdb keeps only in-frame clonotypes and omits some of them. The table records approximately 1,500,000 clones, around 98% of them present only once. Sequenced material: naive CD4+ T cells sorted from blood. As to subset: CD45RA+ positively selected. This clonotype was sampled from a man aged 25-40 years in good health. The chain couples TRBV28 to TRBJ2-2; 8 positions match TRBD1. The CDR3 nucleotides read TGTGCCAGCAGTCCCACAGGGGGTTACACCGGGGAGCTGTTTTTT. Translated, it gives CASSPTGGYTGELFF.